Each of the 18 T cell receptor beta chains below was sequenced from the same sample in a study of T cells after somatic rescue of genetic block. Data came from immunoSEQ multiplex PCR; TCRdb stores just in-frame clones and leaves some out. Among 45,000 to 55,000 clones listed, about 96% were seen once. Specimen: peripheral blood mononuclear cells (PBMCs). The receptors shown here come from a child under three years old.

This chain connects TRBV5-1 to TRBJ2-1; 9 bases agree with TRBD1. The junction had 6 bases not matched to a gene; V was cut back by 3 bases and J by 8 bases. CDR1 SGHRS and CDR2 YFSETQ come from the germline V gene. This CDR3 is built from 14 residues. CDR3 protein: CASSWGQGSHEQFF. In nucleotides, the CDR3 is TGCGCCAGCAGCTGGGGACAGGGAAGCCATGAGCAGTTCTTC.

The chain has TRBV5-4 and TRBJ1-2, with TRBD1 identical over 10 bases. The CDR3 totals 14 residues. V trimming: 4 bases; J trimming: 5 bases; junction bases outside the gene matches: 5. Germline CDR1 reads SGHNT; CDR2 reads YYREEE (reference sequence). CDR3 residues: CASSLRDRGYGYTF. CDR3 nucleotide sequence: TGTGCCAGCAGCCTCCGGGACAGGGGTTATGGCTACACCTTC.

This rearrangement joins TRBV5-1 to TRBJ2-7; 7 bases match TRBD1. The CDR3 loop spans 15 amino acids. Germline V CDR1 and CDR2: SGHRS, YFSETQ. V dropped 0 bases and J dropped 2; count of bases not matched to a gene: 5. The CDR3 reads CASSLVGTEAYEQYF. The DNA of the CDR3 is TGCGCCAGCAGCTTGGTCGGGACAGAGGCCTACGAGCAGTACTTC. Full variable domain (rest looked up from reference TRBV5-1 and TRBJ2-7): KAGVTQTPRYLIKTRGQQVTLSCSPISGHRSVSWYQQTPGQGLQFLFEYFSETQRNKGNFPGRFSGRQFSNSRSEMNVSTLELGDSALYLCASSLVGTEAYEQYFGPGTRLTVT.

Here the CDR3 reads CASSLGQGRGTEAFF. The CDR3 coding sequence is TGTGCCAGCAGCCTGGGACAGGGAAGAGGCACTGAAGCTTTCTTT. This chain joins TRBV13 and TRBJ1-1, with 9 bases fitting TRBD1. J gave up 4 bases and V 5 bases, and 8 bases lay outside the gene matches. CDR1 is PRHDT and CDR2 is FYEKMQ in the germline V gene (reference sequence). The CDR3 sequence is 15 residues long.

CDR3 loop: CASKGQGNEQFF. CDR3 nucleotides: TGCGCCAGCAAAGGACAGGGCAATGAGCAGTTCTTC. The rearrangement uses TRBV10-1 and TRBJ2-1; 8 bases are a match to TRBD1. V shed 7 bases and J 6 bases; nucleotides not matched to a gene: 2. The CDR3 runs 12 residues. Germline-derived CDR1 and CDR2 are WNHNN and SYGVQD (reference sequence).

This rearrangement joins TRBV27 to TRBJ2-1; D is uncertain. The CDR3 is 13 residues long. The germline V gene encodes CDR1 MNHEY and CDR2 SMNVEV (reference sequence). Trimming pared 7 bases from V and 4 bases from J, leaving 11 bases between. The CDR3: CASKARLYNEQFF. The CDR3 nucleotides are TGTGCCAGCAAGGCGCGGTTGTACAATGAGCAGTTCTTC.

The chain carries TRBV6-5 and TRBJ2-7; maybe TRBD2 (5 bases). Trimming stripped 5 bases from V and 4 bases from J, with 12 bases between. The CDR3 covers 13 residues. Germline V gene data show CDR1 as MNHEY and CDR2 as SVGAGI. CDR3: CASSRGRGYEQYF. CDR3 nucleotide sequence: TGTGCCAGCAGTCGGGGTAGAGGGTACGAGCAGTACTTC.

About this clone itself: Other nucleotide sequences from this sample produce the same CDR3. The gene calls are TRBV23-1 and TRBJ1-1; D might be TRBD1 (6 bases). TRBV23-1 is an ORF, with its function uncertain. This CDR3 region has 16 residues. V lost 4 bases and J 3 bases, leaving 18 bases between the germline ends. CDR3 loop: CASSPLDREGDTEAFF. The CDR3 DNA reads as TGCGCCAGCAGTCCCCTGGATAGGGAGGGGGACACTGAAGCTTTCTTT.

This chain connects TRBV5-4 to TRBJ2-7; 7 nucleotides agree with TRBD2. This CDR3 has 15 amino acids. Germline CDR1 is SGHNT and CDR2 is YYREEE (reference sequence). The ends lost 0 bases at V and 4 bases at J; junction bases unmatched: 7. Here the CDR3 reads CASSLGRGEGYEQYF. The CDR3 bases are TGTGCCAGCAGCTTGGGACGAGGGGAGGGATACGAGCAGTACTTC.

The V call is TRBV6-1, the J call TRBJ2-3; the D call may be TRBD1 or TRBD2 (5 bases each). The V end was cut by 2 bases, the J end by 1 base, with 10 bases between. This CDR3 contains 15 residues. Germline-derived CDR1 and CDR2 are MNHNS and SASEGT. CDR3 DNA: TGTGCCAGCAGTGAATGGGGACCAGGCACAGATACGCAGTATTTT. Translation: CASSEWGPGTDTQYF.

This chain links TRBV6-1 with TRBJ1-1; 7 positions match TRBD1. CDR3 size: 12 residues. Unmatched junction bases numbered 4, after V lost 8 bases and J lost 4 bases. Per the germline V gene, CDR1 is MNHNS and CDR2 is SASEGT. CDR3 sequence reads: CASGRTGTEAFF. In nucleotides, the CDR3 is TGTGCCAGCGGCAGGACAGGCACTGAAGCTTTCTTT.

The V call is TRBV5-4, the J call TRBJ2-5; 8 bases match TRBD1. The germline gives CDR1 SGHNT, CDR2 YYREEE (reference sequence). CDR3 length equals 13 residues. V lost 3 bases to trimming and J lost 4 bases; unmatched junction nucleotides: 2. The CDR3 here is CASSSGGAETQYF. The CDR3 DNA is TGTGCCAGCAGCTCAGGGGGCGCAGAGACCCAGTACTTC.

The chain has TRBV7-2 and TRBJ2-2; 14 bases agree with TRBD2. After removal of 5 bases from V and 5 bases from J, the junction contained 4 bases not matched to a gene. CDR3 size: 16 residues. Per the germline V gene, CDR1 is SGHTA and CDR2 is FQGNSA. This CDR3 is CASSATSGRATGELFF. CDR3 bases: TGTGCCAGCAGCGCGACTAGCGGGAGGGCGACCGGGGAGCTGTTTTTT.

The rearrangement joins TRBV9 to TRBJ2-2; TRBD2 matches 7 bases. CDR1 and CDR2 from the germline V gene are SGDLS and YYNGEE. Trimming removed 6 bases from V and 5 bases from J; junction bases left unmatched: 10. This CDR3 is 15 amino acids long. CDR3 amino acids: CASTPRGSWTGELFF. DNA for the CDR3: TGTGCCAGCACCCCTCGCGGGAGCTGGACCGGGGAGCTGTTTTTT.

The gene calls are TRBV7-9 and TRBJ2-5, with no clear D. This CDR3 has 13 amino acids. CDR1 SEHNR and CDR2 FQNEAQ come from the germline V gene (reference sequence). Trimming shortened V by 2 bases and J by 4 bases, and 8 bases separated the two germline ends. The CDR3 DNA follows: TGTGCCAGCAGCTTAAGGGTACCAGAGACCCAGTACTTC. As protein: CASSLRVPETQYF.

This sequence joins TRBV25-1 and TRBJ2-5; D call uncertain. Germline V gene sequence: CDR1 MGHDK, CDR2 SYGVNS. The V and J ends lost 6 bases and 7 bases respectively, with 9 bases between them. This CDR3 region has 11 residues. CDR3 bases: TGTGCCAGCAGGGCGGTAGGGACCCAGTACTTC. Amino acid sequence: CASRAVGTQYF.

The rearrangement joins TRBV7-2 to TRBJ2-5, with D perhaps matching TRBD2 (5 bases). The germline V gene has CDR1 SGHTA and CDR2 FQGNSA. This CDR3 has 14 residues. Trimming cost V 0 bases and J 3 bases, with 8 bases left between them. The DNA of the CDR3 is TGTGCCAGCAGCTTAGCGGGAGTCGAAGAGACCCAGTACTTC. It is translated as CASSLAGVEETQYF.

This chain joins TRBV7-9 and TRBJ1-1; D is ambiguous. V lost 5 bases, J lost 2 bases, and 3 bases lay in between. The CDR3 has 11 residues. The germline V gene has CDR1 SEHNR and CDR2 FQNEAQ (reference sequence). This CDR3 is CASSHNTEAFF. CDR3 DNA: TGTGCCAGCAGCCACAACACTGAAGCTTTCTTT.